The 27 T cell receptor beta chains below were found in one sample sequenced in a study of cytomegalovirus exposure and HLA in healthy donors. The study ran its PCR with 60 Vbeta and 13 Jbeta primers. The table came from immunoSEQ multiplex PCR; TCRdb's copy has only in-frame clones and leaves some out. The repertoire holds a few hundred thousand clones, approximately 68% seen once, with approximately 1.7% in the top ten. Material for sequencing was PBMCs. Every receptor here comes from a woman aged 25 to 39 in good health and CMV-seronegative.

This chain uses TRBV27 with TRBJ2-2, with TRBD2 matching 16 bases. The CDR3 loop spans 20 amino acids. The trim removed 0 bases at V and 4 bases at J, leaving 8 bases unmatched. The germline gives CDR1 MNHEY, CDR2 SMNVEV (reference sequence). CDR3: CASSLSTGLAGGPGTGELFF. CDR3 coding DNA: TGTGCCAGCAGTTTATCTACGGGACTAGCGGGGGGGCCAGGCACCGGGGAGCTGTTTTTT.

V and J are TRBV6-5 and TRBJ1-1; no definite D call. The CDR3 runs 12 residues. V lost 8 bases, J lost 0 bases, and 7 bases lay in between. Germline V gene sequence: CDR1 MNHEY, CDR2 SVGAGI. CDR3 DNA: TGTGCCAGCCGGACTTTGAACACTGAAGCTTTCTTT. Its protein product is CASRTLNTEAFF.

This chain joins TRBV2 and TRBJ2-1; D might be TRBD2 (8 bases). This CDR3 comprises 15 residues. Trimming cost V 4 bases and J 4 bases, with 14 bases left between them. CDR1 and CDR2 (germline): SNHLY, FYNNEI. Here the CDR3 DNA reads TGTGCCAGCAGTGGGACTAGCAGGGGGTACAATGAGCAGTTCTTC. Protein product: CASSGTSRGYNEQFF.

The chain links TRBV7-9 to TRBJ2-5; D is possibly TRBD2 (5 bases). The J call is uncertain, as TRBJ2-7 better fits the DNA end. The V gene's germline CDR1 is SEHNR and CDR2 FQNEAQ (reference sequence). The CDR3 loop spans 12 amino acids. The CDR3 here is CASSDMRVEQYF. In nucleotides, the CDR3 is TGTGCCAGCAGCGACATGAGGGTCGAGCAGTACTTC.

This chain uses TRBV9 with TRBJ1-5; possibly TRBD1 for D (5 bases). The CDR3 covers 15 residues. The germline V gene has CDR1 SGDLS and CDR2 YYNGEE. V lost 1 base and J lost 7, with 15 bases in between. In nucleotides, the CDR3 is TGTGCCAGCAGCGTATCGGGGGGGGGAGGACAGCCCCAGCATTTT. It specifies CASSVSGGGGQPQHF.

Worth noting for this clone: Mismatch with germline at one junction end may stem from a read error. CDR3 sequence (DNA): TGCGCCGGCAGCCACAGAAACTCAGGGTCTAGCACAGATACGCAGTATTTT. It specifies CAGSHRNSGSSTDTQYF. This chain links TRBV4-1 with TRBJ2-3; D possibly corresponds to TRBD1 (5 bases). Germline CDR1 is MGHRA and CDR2 is YSYEKL. CDR3 length: 17 residues.

This clone came up a few times. The genes are TRBV11-3 and TRBJ2-2; TRBD1 agrees at 7 bases. The CDR3 is made up of 15 amino acids. The J segment lost 6 bases and the V segment lost 6 bases, leaving 10 bases of the junction unmatched. Germline loops: CDR1 SGHNT, CDR2 YENEEA. This CDR3 is CASSPNSGTAGELFF. In nucleotides, the CDR3 is TGTGCCAGCAGTCCGAACTCCGGGACAGCCGGGGAGCTGTTTTTT.

This clone was seen a few times. The rearrangement links TRBV4-1 to TRBJ2-7, with 8 bases lining up with TRBD1. Germline V CDR1 and CDR2: MGHRA, YSYEKL. This CDR3 spans 15 amino acids. With 0 bases clipped from V and 7 bases from J, the junction kept 8 bases outside the gene matches. The CDR3 DNA is TGCGCCAGCAGCCAAGAGCCCGAGAGACAGGGGGAGCAGTACTTC. It yields the protein CASSQEPERQGEQYF.

The gene calls are TRBV18 and TRBJ2-1; 7 nucleotides line up with TRBD2. Trimming took 4 bases from V and 0 from J; bases not matched to a gene: 3. The CDR3 has 15 amino acids. Germline CDR1 KGHSH, CDR2 LQKENI. CDR3 DNA sequence: TGTGCCAGCTCACTACTAGCGTTCTCCTACAATGAGCAGTTCTTC. This translates into CASSLLAFSYNEQFF.

This clone was seen a few times. This chain joins TRBV7-8 and TRBJ1-4, with 10 bases fitting TRBD1. Germline CDR1 and CDR2: SGHVS and FQNEAQ. The V segment lost 2 bases and the J segment 6 bases; nucleotides outside the gene matches: 9. The CDR3 totals 17 residues. The CDR3 protein is CASSLLGPGTGDEKLFF. The DNA of the CDR3 is TGTGCCAGCAGCTTATTAGGGCCCGGGACAGGGGATGAAAAACTGTTTTTT. Together with reference TRBV7-8 and TRBJ1-4, the CDR3 gives the full variable domain: GAGVSQSPRYKVAKRGQDVALRCDPISGHVSLFWYQQALGQGPEFLTYFQNEAQLDKSGLPSDRFFAERPEGSVSTLKIQRTQQEDSAVYLCASSLLGPGTGDEKLFFGSGTQLSVL.

This clone was picked up a small number of times. This chain connects TRBV10-2 to TRBJ2-5; 12 positions match TRBD2. CDR3 length: 17 residues. Germline trimming cut 0 bases from V and 4 bases from J; bases unmatched to any gene: 6. CDR1 WSHSY and CDR2 SAAADI come from the germline V gene. This CDR3 is CASSESLAGGLGETQYF. DNA of the CDR3: TGCGCCAGCAGTGAGTCCCTAGCGGGAGGGCTAGGAGAGACCCAGTACTTC.

There are a few counts of this clone. The chain joins TRBV19 to TRBJ2-7; TRBD1 matches 8 bases. The CDR3 loop spans 12 amino acids. Germline V gives CDR1 LNHDA, CDR2 SQIVND (reference sequence). V shed 7 bases and J 3 bases; nucleotides not matched to a gene: 2. The CDR3 is CASTGGYYEQYF. DNA for the CDR3: TGTGCCAGTACAGGGGGCTACTACGAGCAGTACTTC.

This clone has just a few counts. The chain links TRBV29-1 to TRBJ2-5; 8 positions agree with TRBD1. V was pared by 4 bases and J by 3 bases, with 1 base of the junction left unmatched. Per the germline V gene, CDR1 is SQVTM and CDR2 is ANQGSEA. The CDR3 consists of 12 residues. CDR3 nucleotides: TGCAGCGTTGGGACAGGGAAAGAGACCCAGTACTTC. Translation gives CSVGTGKETQYF.

The genes are TRBV27 and TRBJ2-7; maybe TRBD1 (6 bases). Germline V lookup: CDR1 MNHEY, CDR2 SMNVEV (reference sequence). The CDR3 runs to 15 residues. The germline V and J ends were trimmed by 2 bases and 2 bases, with 13 bases remaining between them. Written as DNA, the CDR3 is TGTGCCAGCAGTTTAAGTTCGACAGGAACCTACGAGCAGTACTTC. This encodes CASSLSSTGTYEQYF.

The chain employs TRBV2 and TRBJ2-1; TRBD2 aligns across 8 bases. The length of the CDR3 is 18 residues. Unmatched junction bases numbered 14, after V lost 4 bases and J lost 3 bases. CDR1 and CDR2 from the germline V gene are SNHLY and FYNNEI. The CDR3 is CASSGGGPAVNLYNEQFF. The DNA of the CDR3 is TGTGCCAGCAGTGGCGGGGGGCCCGCCGTGAACCTCTACAATGAGCAGTTCTTC.

The chain couples TRBV5-1 to TRBJ2-7; possible D gene TRBD2, 5 bases. The germline V gene encodes CDR1 SGHRS and CDR2 YFSETQ. Trimming stripped 0 bases from V and 7 bases from J, with 14 bases between. CDR3 size: 14 residues. The CDR3 DNA reads as TGCGCCAGCAGCTTGGATTCGGGATTGGGTGAGCAGTACTTC. This translates into CASSLDSGLGEQYF. The variable domain in full, with the rest retrieved from reference TRBV5-1 and TRBJ2-7, is KAGVTQTPRYLIKTRGQQVTLSCSPISGHRSVSWYQQTPGQGLQFLFEYFSETQRNKGNFPGRFSGRQFSNSRSEMNVSTLELGDSALYLCASSLDSGLGEQYFGPGTRLTVT.

The CDR3 DNA is TGTGCCAGTAGATCACGGGCAACTAATGAAAAACTGTTTTTT. As protein: CASRSRATNEKLFF. The V call is TRBV19, the J call TRBJ1-4; D not certain. The CDR3 spans 14 residues. V was pared by 6 bases and J by 0 bases, with 8 bases between. Looked up from germline, CDR1 is LNHDA and CDR2 is SQIVND (reference sequence).

V usage is TRBV2 and J usage is TRBJ2-3; TRBD2 might be the D (5 bases). CDR3 length equals 16 residues. V was cut by 5 bases and J by 0 bases, with 15 bases left in between. In germline, CDR1 is SNHLY, CDR2 FYNNEI. CDR3 coding DNA: TGTGCCAGCAGTAGAGGACTGTCTTCTAGCACAGATACGCAGTATTTT. Translation gives CASSRGLSSSTDTQYF.

This clone has a handful of counts. This chain links TRBV6-1 with TRBJ1-5, with 7 nucleotides matching TRBD1. Germline V lookup: CDR1 MNHNS, CDR2 SASEGT. The ends lost 9 bases at V and 3 bases at J; junction bases unmatched: 5. The CDR3 loop spans 13 amino acids. The CDR3 nucleotides read TGTGCCAGTGGACAGGCCCACAATCAGCCCCAGCATTTT. It codes for CASGQAHNQPQHF.

This chain uses TRBV7-3 with TRBJ2-1; D might be TRBD1 (5 bases). The CDR3 consists of 14 residues. V dropped 1 base and J dropped 8 bases, with 12 bases sitting between them. Germline lookup yields CDR1 SGHTA and CDR2 FQGTGA. The CDR3 bases are TGTGCCAGCAGCTTAAGGGGCGCGGTGGATGAGCAGTTCTTC. Its protein product is CASSLRGAVDEQFF.

J is TRBJ2-5 and V is TRBV4-1; 8 positions match TRBD1. CDR3 length: 15 residues. Looked up from germline, CDR1 is MGHRA and CDR2 is YSYEKL. V lost 5 bases to trimming and J lost 5 bases; unmatched junction nucleotides: 10. CDR3 amino acids: CASSATGGSAETQYF. In DNA form, the CDR3 reads TGCGCCAGCAGCGCCACAGGGGGTAGTGCGGAGACCCAGTACTTC.

The CDR3 loop reads CASSLALTLTEETQYF. In DNA, the CDR3 is TGCGCCAGCAGCTTGGCATTGACCCTGACTGAAGAGACCCAGTACTTC. The chain uses TRBV5-1 and TRBJ2-5; unclear D gene. The CDR3 is 16 residues long. V lost 0 bases and J 3 bases, leaving 15 bases between the germline ends. Germline CDR1 reads SGHRS; CDR2 reads YFSETQ.

The V gene is TRBV27, the J gene TRBJ2-1; TRBD1 aligns across 8 bases. The ends lost 6 bases at V and 6 bases at J; junction bases unmatched: 7. From germline, CDR1 is MNHEY and CDR2 SMNVEV (reference sequence). There are 14 residues in the CDR3. CDR3 coding DNA: TGTGCCAGCAGCCCCAGGGGGCTGATCAATGAGCAGTTCTTC. The encoded protein is CASSPRGLINEQFF.

The sample holds a few counts of this clone. The J gene is TRBJ2-2, the V gene TRBV5-6; D is possibly TRBD2 (7 bases). CDR1 and CDR2 (germline): SGHDT, YYEEEE. The V gene lost 3 bases and the J gene lost 5 bases, with 14 bases spanning the gap. CDR3 length equals 15 residues. CDR3 sequence reads: CASSWEGGGTGELFF. CDR3 DNA: TGTGCCAGCAGCTGGGAGGGGGGAGGAACCGGGGAGCTGTTTTTT.

The gene calls are TRBV9 and TRBJ2-5; 9 bases agree with TRBD1. This CDR3 contains 16 residues. V lost 0 bases and J lost 3; bases outside the gene matches: 6. In germline, CDR1 is SGDLS, CDR2 YYNGEE. CDR3 sequence (DNA): TGTGCCAGCAGCGTAGCTACGGGACAGGGTAAAGAGACCCAGTACTTC. Amino acid sequence: CASSVATGQGKETQYF. Looking up the rest from reference TRBV9 and TRBJ2-5 gives the full variable domain: DSGVTQTPKHLITATGQRVTLRCSPRSGDLSVYWYQQSLDQGLQFLIQYYNGEERAKGNILERFSAQQFPDLHSELNLSSLELGDSALYFCASSVATGQGKETQYFGPGTRLLVL.

The gene calls are TRBV6-5 and TRBJ2-3, with 8 positions matching TRBD1. Germline V lookup: CDR1 MNHEY, CDR2 SVGAGI. This CDR3 has 12 residues. Unmatched junction bases numbered 2, after V lost 4 bases and J lost 8 bases. CDR3 DNA sequence: TGTGCCAGCAGTTCAGGGGGCGTTACGCAGTATTTT. Translated: CASSSGGVTQYF.

The chain has TRBV19 and TRBJ2-7, with D uncertain. Germline assignment: CDR1 LNHDA and CDR2 SQIVND (reference sequence). Trimming shortened V by 2 bases and J by 0 bases, and 8 bases separated the two germline ends. The CDR3 totals 14 residues. The CDR3 DNA sequence: TGTGCCAGTAGTATAACCTCTAGCTCCTACGAGCAGTACTTC. This translates into CASSITSSSYEQYF.